Listed below are T cell receptor beta chains from one sample, sequenced in a study of T cell changes during pregnancy in multiple sclerosis. The protocol was immunoSEQ multiplex PCR, while the TCRdb copy is restricted to in-frame clones and leaves out a portion. Of about 56,000 clones listed, 75% to 95% are singletons. The material sequenced was peripheral blood, taken in the first trimester of pregnancy. These receptors were collected from a female donor in good health, enrolled as a control in a pregnancy study. Each CDR3 is given with its conserved first and last residue. Fields, in order: CDR3 protein, CDR3 DNA, D gene, J gene, V gene, clone size. A D gene is named only where the DNA matches it firmly. Clone size is not always given. Where it is, it says once, few, many or a class for expanded clones.

CASRSELRDTEAFF TGTGCCAGCAGAAGCGAGCTCCGGGACACTGAAGCTTTCTTT . TRBJ1-1 TRBV27 .
CASSSLDRETDTQYF TGCGCCAGCAGCTCCTTGGACAGGGAAACAGATACGCAGTATTTT TRBD1 TRBJ2-3 TRBV5-1 .
CASSLSPSGGVGYTF TGTGCCAGCAGCTTATCTCCTTCGGGGGGAGTGGGCTACACCTTC . TRBJ1-2 TRBV5-6 .
CASSLRGTYEQYF TGTGCCAGCAGCTTACGCGGTACCTACGAGCAGTACTTC . TRBJ2-7 TRBV5-4 .
CSPWTGGTDTQYF TGCAGCCCTTGGACAGGGGGCACAGATACGCAGTATTTT TRBD1 TRBJ2-3 TRBV29-1 .
CASSHLPITSGRAGGQYF TGCGCCAGCAGTCATCTTCCGATCACTAGCGGGAGGGCTGGGGGGCAGTATTTT TRBD2 TRBJ2-3 TRBV23-1 once
CAIREGLAGVNEQFF TGTGCCATCAGGGAGGGACTAGCGGGGGTCAATGAGCAGTTCTTC TRBD2 TRBJ2-1 TRBV10-3 .
CASSPSWGLAGPYNEQFF TGTGCCAGCAGCCCCTCATGGGGGCTAGCGGGGCCTTACAATGAGCAGTTCTTC TRBD2 TRBJ2-1 TRBV4-2 once
CASSPGGEGEQFF TGCGCCAGCAGCCCGGGGGGGGAAGGAGAGCAGTTCTTC TRBD2 TRBJ2-1 TRBV5-1 .
CASSYPILTGWQPQHF TGTGCCAGCAGTTACCCGATCCTAACGGGTTGGCAGCCCCAGCATTTT . TRBJ1-5 TRBV6-6 once
CASSLVRGYNEQFF TGTGCCAGCAGCTTAGTTAGGGGGTACAATGAGCAGTTCTTC . TRBJ2-1 TRBV7-8 once
CASSISRGEAFF TGTGCCAGTAGTATTAGCAGGGGAGAAGCTTTCTTT . TRBJ1-1 TRBV19 .
CASSLGTANTGELFF TGTGCCAGCAGTTTAGGGACAGCGAACACCGGGGAGCTGTTTTTT TRBD1 TRBJ2-2 TRBV28 few
CASSFGQGWAYEQYF TGTGCCAGCAGCTTTGGACAGGGTTGGGCCTACGAGCAGTACTTC TRBD1 TRBJ2-7 TRBV7-2 .
CASSGRDATQYF TGTGCCAGCAGCGGGCGGGATGCAACGCAGTATTTT . TRBJ2-3 TRBV13 .
CAIRRTGSTYEQYF TGTGCCATCAGACGGACAGGGTCGACCTACGAGCAGTACTTC TRBD1 TRBJ2-7 TRBV10-3 .
CSAPTSGSETQYF TGCAGCGCCCCGACTAGCGGGAGTGAGACCCAGTACTTC TRBD2 TRBJ2-5 TRBV29-1 .
CASSLEGQNQPQHF TGCGCCAGCAGCTTGGAGGGGCAGAATCAGCCCCAGCATTTT . TRBJ1-5 TRBV5-1 .
CASSSWERASYEQYF TGTGCCAGCAGTTCCTGGGAGCGGGCCTCCTACGAGCAGTACTTC . TRBJ2-7 TRBV13 .
CASSPPGISGTEAFF TGTGCCAGCTCACCACCGGGTATATCAGGGACTGAAGCTTTCTTT . TRBJ1-1 TRBV18 .
CASSQPGGFDEQYF TGCGCCAGCAGTCAACCGGGGGGTTTCGACGAGCAGTACTTC TRBD2 TRBJ2-7 TRBV23-1 few
CASSASLGGGETQYF TGTGCCAGCAGCGCCTCACTGGGGGGGGGAGAGACCCAGTACTTC TRBD2 TRBJ2-5 TRBV9 .
CASSPTTGGVEAFF TGTGCCAGCAGTCCGACGACAGGGGGGGTTGAAGCTTTCTTT TRBD1 TRBJ1-1 TRBV28 .